This note documents a single T cell receptor beta chain sequence. TCRdb's copy holds only in-frame clones and misses some; the assay was immunoSEQ multiplex PCR. The sample lists under 20,000 clones, less than 50% occurring once. The ends were cut back, 2 bases at V and 1 base at J, with 10 bases in the middle. Germline values: CDR1 SQVTM, CDR2 ANQGSEA. This CDR3 region has 14 residues. This entry is derived from a study of graft-versus-host responses after intestinal transplantation. Study context: Among the recipients, all got anti-thymocyte globulin induction and then tacrolimus and steroids for around 3 years.

Stimulators, 200,000 irradiated and violet-dye-labeled cells, were plated with 200,000 CFSE-labeled responder cells. The chain employs TRBV29-1 and TRBJ2-3; either TRBD1 or TRBD2 may supply D (6 bases each). The sequences come from alloreactive CD8+ T cells from a mixed lymphocyte reaction culture, collected before intestinal transplant. The subset is: CFSE-low proliferating T cells sorted from approximately 6-day pre-transplant mixed lymphocyte reaction (GvH or HvG direction). This sequence was found in a human patient who received an intestinal transplant. The CDR3 DNA follows: TGCAGCGTTGAAAGGGGGGCCGGCACAGATACGCAGTATTTT. Protein: CSVERGAGTDTQYF.